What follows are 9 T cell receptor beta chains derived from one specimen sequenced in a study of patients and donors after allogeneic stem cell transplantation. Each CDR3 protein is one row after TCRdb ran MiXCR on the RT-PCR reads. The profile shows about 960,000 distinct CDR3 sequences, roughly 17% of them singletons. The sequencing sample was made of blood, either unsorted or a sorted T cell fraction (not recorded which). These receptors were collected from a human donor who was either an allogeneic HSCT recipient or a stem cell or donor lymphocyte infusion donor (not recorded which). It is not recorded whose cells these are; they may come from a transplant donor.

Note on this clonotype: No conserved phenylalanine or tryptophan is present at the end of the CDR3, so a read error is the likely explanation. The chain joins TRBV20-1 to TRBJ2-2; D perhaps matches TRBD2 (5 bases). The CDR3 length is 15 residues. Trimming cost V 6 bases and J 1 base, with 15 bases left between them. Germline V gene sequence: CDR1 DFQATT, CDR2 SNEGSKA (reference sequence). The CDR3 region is CSARAREGNTGELFY. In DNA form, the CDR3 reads TGCAGTGCGAGGGCAAGAGAGGGGAACACCGGGGAGCTGTTTTAT.

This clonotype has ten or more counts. The CDR3 DNA sequence: TGTGCCAGCAGTTTAGCGCATAACCCGACAGATACGCAGTATTTT. Translated: CASSLAHNPTDTQYF. The chain employs TRBV12-3 or TRBV12-4 and TRBJ2-3; no firm D call. The CDR3 has 15 residues. V dropped 0 bases and J dropped 3 bases, with 10 bases sitting between them.

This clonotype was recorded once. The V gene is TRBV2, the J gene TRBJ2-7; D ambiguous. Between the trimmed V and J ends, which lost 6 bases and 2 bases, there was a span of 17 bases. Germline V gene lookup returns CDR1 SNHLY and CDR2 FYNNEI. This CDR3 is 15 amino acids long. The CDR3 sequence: CASRHVSSLAYEQYF. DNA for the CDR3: TGTGCCAGCAGGCATGTCTCTTCCTTGGCCTACGAGCAGTACTTC.

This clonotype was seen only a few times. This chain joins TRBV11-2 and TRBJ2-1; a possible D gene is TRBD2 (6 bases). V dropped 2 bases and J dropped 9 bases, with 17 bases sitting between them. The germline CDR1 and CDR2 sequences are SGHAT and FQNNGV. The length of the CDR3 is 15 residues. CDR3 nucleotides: TGTGCCAGCAGCTTATCCGGCCCTGGACTATTTGAGCAGTTCTTC. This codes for CASSLSGPGLFEQFF.

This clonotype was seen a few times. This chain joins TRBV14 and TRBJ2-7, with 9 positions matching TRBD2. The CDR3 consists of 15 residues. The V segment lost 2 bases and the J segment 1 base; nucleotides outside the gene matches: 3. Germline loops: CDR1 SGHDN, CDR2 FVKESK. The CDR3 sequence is CASSQLAGLSYEQYF. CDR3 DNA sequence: TGTGCCAGCAGCCAACTAGCGGGGTTGTCCTACGAGCAGTACTTC.

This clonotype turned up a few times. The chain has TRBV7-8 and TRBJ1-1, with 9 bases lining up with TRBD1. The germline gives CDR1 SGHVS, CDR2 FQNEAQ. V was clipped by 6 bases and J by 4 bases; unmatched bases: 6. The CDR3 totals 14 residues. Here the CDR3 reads CASRSRQGGTEAFF. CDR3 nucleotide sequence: TGTGCCAGCAGATCCCGACAGGGGGGCACTGAAGCTTTCTTT.

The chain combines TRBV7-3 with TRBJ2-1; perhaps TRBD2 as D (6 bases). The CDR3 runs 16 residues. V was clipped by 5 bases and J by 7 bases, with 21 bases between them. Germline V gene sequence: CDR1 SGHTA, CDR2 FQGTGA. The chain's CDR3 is CASSLWTTPSGNEQFF. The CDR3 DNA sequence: TGTGCCAGCAGCCTGTGGACTACTCCGTCGGGAAATGAGCAGTTCTTC.

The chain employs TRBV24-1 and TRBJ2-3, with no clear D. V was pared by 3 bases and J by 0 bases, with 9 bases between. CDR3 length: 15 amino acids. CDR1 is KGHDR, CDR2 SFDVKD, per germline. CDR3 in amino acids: CATSDDRISTDTQYF. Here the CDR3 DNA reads TGTGCCACCAGTGATGACCGGATTAGCACAGATACGCAGTATTTT.

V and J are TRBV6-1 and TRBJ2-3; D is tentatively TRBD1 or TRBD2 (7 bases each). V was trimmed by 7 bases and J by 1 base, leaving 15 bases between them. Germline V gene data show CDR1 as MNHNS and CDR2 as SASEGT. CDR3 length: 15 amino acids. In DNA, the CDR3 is TGTGCCAGCACCCAGGGGGGGCTGGGCACAGATACGCAGTATTTT. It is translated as CASTQGGLGTDTQYF.